This T cell receptor beta chain was identified during a study of cytomegalovirus exposure and HLA in healthy donors. Overall study findings and caveats: According to the study, around 160 TCR beta chains were cytomegalovirus-associated. Some V segments (TRBV6-2 and TRBV6-3 among them) were excluded as indistinguishable. Productive status was seen about 90% or about 30% of the time for most TCR beta V segments in an earlier analysis. In all likelihood, a cluster of highly shared sequence variants was a sequencing artifact.

The PCR used 60 Vbeta and 13 Jbeta primers. Clones were read by immunoSEQ multiplex PCR, and TCRdb kept only the in-frame ones, dropping some. The sample has around 94,000 clones, about four fifths seen once. Trimming removed 0 bases at V and 2 bases at J, with 11 bases between. This CDR3 spans 15 amino acids. Germline-derived CDR1 and CDR2 are SGHNT and YYREEE (reference sequence). A word on this clone: The antigen remains undetermined.

The sequenced material came from PBMCs. The TCR originated in a human donor in good health. The chain is built from TRBV5-4 and TRBJ2-5; D perhaps matches TRBD2 (5 bases). CDR3 nucleotide sequence: TGTGCCAGCAGCTTGGACGGTAGCGCGCAAGAGACCCAGTACTTC. Protein product: CASSLDGSAQETQYF.